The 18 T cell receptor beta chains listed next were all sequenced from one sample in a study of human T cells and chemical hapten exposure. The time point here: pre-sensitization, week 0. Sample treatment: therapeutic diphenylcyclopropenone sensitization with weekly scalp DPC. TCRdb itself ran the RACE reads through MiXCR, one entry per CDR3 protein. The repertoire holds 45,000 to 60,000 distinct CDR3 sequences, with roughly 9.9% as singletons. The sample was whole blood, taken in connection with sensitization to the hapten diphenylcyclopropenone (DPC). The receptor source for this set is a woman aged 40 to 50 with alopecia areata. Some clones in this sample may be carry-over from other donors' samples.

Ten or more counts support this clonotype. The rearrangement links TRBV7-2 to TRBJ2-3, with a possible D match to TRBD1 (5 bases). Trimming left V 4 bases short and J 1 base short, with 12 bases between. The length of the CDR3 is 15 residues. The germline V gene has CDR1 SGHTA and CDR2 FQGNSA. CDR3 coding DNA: TGTGCCAGCAGCTCTATGGGCAGGGGCACAGATACGCAGTATTTT. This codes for CASSSMGRGTDTQYF. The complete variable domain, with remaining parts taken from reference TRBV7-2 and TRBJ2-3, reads GAGVSQSPSNKVTEKGKDVELRCDPISGHTALYWYRQSLGQGLEFLIYFQGNSAPDKSGLPSDRFSAERTGGSVSTLTIQRTQQEDSAVYLCASSSMGRGTDTQYFGPGTRLTVL.

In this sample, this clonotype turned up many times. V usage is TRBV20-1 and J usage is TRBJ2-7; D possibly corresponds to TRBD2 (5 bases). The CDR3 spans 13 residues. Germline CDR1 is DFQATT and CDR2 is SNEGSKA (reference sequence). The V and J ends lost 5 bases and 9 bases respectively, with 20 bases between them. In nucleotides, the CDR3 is TGCAGTGCTGTCCGGGGAGACCTTCCGGCGCAGTACTTC. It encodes CSAVRGDLPAQYF.

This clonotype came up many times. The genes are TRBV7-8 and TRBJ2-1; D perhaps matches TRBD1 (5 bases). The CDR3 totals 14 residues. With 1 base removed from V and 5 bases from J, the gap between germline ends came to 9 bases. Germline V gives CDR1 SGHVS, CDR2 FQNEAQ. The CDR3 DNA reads TGTGCCAGCAGCTTAGTAAGGGGTGACAATGAGCAGTTCTTC. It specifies CASSLVRGDNEQFF.

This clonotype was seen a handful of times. The CDR3 DNA is TGTGCCAGCAGCATTCTCCCCCAAGGGAACACTGAAGCTTTCTTT. Translating it yields CASSILPQGNTEAFF. The rearrangement joins TRBV11-2 to TRBJ1-1, with D uncertain. The CDR3 is 15 residues long. The V gene's germline CDR1 is SGHAT and CDR2 FQNNGV. V lost 5 bases and J 1 base, leaving 14 bases between the germline ends.

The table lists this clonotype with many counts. CDR3 DNA sequence: TGTGCCAGCAGCGTGGAAGACTACAATGAGCAGTTCTTC. This sequence encodes CASSVEDYNEQFF. This sequence joins TRBV9 and TRBJ2-1; no firm D call. V lost 2 bases, J lost 3 bases, and 6 bases lay in between. Germline assignment: CDR1 SGDLS and CDR2 YYNGEE. CDR3 length: 13 residues.

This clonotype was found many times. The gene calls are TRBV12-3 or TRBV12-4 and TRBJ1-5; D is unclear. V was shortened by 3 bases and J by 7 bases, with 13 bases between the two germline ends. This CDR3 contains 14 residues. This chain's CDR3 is CASSLYGQEQPQHF. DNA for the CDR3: TGTGCCAGCAGTTTGTATGGGCAGGAGCAGCCCCAGCATTTT.

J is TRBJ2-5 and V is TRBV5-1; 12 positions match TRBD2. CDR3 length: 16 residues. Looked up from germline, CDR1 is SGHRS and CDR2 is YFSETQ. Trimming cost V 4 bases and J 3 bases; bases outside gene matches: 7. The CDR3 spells CASSPTSGGKKETQYF. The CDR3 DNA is TGCGCCAGCAGCCCCACTAGCGGGGGGAAAAAAGAGACCCAGTACTTC.

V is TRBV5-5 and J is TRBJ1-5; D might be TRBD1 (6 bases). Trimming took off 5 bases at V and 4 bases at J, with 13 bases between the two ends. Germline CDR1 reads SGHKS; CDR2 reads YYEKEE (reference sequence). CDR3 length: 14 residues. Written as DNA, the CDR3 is TGTGCCAGCAGTTTTGACGGGACAAATCAGCCCCAGCATTTT. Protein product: CASSFDGTNQPQHF.

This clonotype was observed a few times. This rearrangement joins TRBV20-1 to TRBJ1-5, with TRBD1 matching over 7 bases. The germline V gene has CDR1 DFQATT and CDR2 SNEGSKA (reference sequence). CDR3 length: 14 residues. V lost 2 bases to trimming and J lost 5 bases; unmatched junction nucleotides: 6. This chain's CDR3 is CSARPTGSDQPQHF. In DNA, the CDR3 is TGCAGTGCTAGACCGACAGGGTCAGATCAGCCCCAGCATTTT.

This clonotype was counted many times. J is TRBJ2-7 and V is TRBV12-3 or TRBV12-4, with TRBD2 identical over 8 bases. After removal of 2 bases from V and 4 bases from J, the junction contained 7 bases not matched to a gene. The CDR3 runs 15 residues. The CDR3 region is CASSLLAGGQYEQYF. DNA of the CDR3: TGTGCCAGCAGTTTACTTGCGGGGGGCCAATACGAGCAGTACTTC.

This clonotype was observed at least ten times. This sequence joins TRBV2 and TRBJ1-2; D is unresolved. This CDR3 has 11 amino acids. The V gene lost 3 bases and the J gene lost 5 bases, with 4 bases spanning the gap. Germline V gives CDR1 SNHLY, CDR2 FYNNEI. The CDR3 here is CASSEGYGYTF. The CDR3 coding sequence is TGTGCCAGCAGTGAGGGGTATGGCTACACCTTC.

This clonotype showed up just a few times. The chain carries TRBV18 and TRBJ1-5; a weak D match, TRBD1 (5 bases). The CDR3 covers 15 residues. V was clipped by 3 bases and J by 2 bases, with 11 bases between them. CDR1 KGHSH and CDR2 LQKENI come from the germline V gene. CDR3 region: CASSPSGRGNQPQHF. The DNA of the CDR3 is TGTGCCAGCTCACCGTCAGGGCGCGGCAATCAGCCCCAGCATTTT.

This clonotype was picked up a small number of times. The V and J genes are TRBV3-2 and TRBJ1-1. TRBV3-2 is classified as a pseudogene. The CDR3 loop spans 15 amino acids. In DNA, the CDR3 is TGTGCCAGCTGGTCCCAGGGCCTACGGAACACTGAAGCTTTCTTT. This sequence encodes CASWSQGLRNTEAFF.

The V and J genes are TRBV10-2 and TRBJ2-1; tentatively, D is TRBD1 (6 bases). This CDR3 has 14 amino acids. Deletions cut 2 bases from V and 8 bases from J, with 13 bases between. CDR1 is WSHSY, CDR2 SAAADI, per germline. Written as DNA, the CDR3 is TGCGCCAGCAGTGAGCGCAGGGGTAACGATGAGCAGTTCTTC. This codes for CASSERRGNDEQFF.

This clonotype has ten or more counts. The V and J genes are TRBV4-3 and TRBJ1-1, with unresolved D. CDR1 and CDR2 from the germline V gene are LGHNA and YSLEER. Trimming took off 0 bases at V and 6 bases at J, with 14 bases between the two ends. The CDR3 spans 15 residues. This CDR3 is CASSQETRSVAEAFF. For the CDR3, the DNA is TGCGCCAGCAGCCAAGAAACCCGCTCTGTCGCTGAAGCTTTCTTT.

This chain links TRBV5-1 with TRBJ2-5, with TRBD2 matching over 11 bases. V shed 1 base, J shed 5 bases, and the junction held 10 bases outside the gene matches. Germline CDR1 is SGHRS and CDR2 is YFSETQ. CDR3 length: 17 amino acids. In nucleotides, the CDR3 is TGCGCCAGCAGCTTGCCAACTAGCGGGGGTATCCGGGAGACCCAGTACTTC. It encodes CASSLPTSGGIRETQYF. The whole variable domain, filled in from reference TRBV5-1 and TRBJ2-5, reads KAGVTQTPRYLIKTRGQQVTLSCSPISGHRSVSWYQQTPGQGLQFLFEYFSETQRNKGNFPGRFSGRQFSNSRSEMNVSTLELGDSALYLCASSLPTSGGIRETQYFGPGTRLLVL.

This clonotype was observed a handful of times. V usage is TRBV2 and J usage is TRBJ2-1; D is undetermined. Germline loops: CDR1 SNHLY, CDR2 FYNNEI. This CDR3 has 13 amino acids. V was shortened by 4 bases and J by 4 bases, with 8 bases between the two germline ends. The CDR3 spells CASSVHLYNEQFF. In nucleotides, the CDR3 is TGTGCCAGCAGTGTTCACCTGTACAATGAGCAGTTCTTC.

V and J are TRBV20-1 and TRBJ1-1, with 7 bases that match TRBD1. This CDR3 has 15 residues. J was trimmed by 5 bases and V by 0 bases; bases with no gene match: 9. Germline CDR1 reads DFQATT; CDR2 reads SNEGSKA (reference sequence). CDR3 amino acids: CSAREGRGLATEAFF. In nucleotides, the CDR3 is TGCAGTGCTAGAGAGGGGAGGGGGCTGGCGACTGAAGCTTTCTTT.